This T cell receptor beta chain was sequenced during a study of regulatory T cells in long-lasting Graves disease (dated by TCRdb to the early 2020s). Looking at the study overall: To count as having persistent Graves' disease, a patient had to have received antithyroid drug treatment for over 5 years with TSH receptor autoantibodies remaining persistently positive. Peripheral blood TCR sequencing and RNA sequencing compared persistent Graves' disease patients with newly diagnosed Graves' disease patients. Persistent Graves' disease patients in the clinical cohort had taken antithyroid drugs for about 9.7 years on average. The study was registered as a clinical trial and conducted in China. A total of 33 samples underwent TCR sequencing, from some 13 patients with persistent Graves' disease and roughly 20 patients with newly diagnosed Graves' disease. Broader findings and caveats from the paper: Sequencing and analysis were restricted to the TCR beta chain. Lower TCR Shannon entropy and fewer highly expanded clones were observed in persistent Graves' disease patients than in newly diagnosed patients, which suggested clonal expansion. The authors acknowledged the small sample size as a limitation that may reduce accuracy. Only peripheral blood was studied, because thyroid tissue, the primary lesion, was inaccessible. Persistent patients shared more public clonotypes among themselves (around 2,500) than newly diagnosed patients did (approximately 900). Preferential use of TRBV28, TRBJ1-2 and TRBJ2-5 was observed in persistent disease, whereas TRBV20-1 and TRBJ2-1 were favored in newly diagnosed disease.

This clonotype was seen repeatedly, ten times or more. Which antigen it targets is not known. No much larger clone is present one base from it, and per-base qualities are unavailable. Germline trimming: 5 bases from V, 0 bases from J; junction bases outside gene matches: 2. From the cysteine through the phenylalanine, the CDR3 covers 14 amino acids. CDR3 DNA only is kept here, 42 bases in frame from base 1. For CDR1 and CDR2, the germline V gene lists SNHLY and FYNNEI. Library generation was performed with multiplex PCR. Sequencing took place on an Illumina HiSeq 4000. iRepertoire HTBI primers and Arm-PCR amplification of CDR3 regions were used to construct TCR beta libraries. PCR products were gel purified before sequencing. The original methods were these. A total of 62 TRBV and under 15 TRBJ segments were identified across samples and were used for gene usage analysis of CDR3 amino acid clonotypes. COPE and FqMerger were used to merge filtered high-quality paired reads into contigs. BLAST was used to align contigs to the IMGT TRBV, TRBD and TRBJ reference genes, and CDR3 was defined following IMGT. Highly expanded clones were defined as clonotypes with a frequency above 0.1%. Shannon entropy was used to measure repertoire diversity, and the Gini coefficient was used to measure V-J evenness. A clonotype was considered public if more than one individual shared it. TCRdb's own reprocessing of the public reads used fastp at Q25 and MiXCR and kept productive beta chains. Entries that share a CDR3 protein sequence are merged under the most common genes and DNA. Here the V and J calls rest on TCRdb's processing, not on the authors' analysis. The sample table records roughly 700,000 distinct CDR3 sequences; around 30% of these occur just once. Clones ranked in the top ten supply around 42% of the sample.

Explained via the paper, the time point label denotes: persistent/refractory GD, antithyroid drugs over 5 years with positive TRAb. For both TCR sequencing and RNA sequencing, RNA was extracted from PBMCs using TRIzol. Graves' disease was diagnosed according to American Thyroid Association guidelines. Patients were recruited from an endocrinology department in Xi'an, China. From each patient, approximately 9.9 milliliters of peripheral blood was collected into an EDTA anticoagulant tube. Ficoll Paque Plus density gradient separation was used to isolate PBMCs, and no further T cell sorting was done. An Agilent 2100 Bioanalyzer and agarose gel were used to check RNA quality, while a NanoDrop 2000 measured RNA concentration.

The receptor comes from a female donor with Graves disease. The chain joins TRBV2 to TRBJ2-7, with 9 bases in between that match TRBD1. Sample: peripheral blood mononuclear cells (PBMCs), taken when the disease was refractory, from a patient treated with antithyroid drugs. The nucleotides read TGTGCCAGCAGTCGGGACAGGGCCTCCTACGAGCAGTACTTC. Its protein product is CASSRDRASYEQYF. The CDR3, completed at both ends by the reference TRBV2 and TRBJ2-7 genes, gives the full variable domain EPEVTQTPSHQVTQMGQEVILRCVPISNHLYFYWYRQILGQKVEFLVSFYNNEISEKSEIFDDQFSVERPDGSNFTLKIRSTKLEDSAMYFCASSRDRASYEQYFGPGTRLTVT.